This T cell receptor (beta chain) was sequenced for a study of T cell repertoires in cytomegalovirus infection (dated by TCRdb to the late 2010s). Study-level background: Donor HLA type was relevant to the analysis, because carriage of CMV infection together with the matching HLA type was indicated by public TCR beta signatures. Summary of the overall study and its limitations: The ex vivo response was dominated by HLA-C-restricted CMV-specific TCR beta clonotypes, which also provided the single most frequent clonotype in two of eight donors. Carriers of CMV infection plus the relevant HLA type were discriminated by the cumulative frequency of public TCR beta family members in the study cohort and in an independent roughly 320-donor cohort.

V sheds 1 base and J sheds 1 base, leaving 14 bases between their ends. The CDR3 runs 16 residues from the cysteine to the phenylalanine. Only the CDR3 DNA is retained, 48 bases long and in frame from the first base. Per the germline V gene, KGHSH is the CDR1 and LQKENI is the CDR2. This clonotype has ten or more counts. Its antigen remains unidentified. No per-base quality is available; no much larger clone lies one base away. This sample was sequenced with an Illumina HiSeq 1500. TCRdb trimmed the raw reads at Q25, called clones with MiXCR and kept productive beta chains. Here each entry gathers all rows of one CDR3 protein and keeps the most common genes and DNA. Within this sample are over 300,000 distinct CDR3 sequences, with more than 8% of them counted one time only. Of the sample, around 4.1% is held by the ten largest clones.

This receptor was taken from a human donor in good health (CMV status not recorded). Some clones in this sample may be carry-over from other donors' samples. Sequencing was carried out using PBMCs. Recombination joined TRBV18 with TRBJ2-7; perhaps TRBD1 is the D gene, with 6 bases matching. In nucleotide form, the sequence is TGTGCCAGCTCACCACAGGGGGTAGGGATGTCCTACGAGCAGTACTTC. This yields the protein CASSPQGVGMSYEQYF.